Below, one T cell receptor (beta chain) is given with its context. The specificity of this receptor is unknown. The sample holds no much larger clone one base away, and base qualities are not on file. In the prospective study, participants were roughly 18 to 95 years old, resided in about two dozen geographic areas of the United States, and were enrolled through a virtual design. In the prospective study, cohorts were assigned on the basis of participant-reported clinical history obtained from a screening survey and a study questionnaire. ImmuneRACE Cohort 3 recovered participants were defined by two consecutive negative NP/OP PCR tests, healthcare professional clearance, or symptom resolution. In the prospective study, mobile phlebotomists collected whole blood, serum and a nasopharyngeal or oropharyngeal swab from each participant. Over an approximately 2-month period, participants in the prospective study had the option of providing additional blood draws and questionnaires. Before DNA extraction, prospective study blood samples were shipped either frozen or at room temperature.

TCRbeta CDR3 regions were amplified from genomic DNA by means of the immunoSEQ Assay, a bias-controlled multiplex PCR. In the authors' own workflow: The number of nucleated cells in each sample was estimated from the amplification of reference gene primers within the assay. To quantify the absolute abundance of each unique TCRbeta CDR3 rearrangement, sequence reads were collapsed and filtered. For each sample, productive Simpson clonality was calculated by taking the square root of Simpson's diversity index across productive rearrangements. TCRdb took this table from immuneACCESS and kept in-frame rearrangements with V and J called. Such tables lack part of the clones; where checked against another copy, unresolved V genes explain under half of the gap, and the rest is unexplained. D and trimming were read from the DNA, whereas the V and J calls and clone size are those reported in that table. The sample table holds about 180,000 clones, of which just over 85% were seen once. About 9.4% of the sample lies in the top ten.

Via the germline V gene, CDR1 is MDHEN and CDR2 SYDVKM. Measured from the cysteine to the phenylalanine, the CDR3 is 15 residues long. The retained sequence is limited to the CDR3, 45 bases, with the frame set at the first base. The junction carries 17 bases between V and J, which are trimmed by 8 bases and 4 bases respectively. The data belong to a study of blood T cell repertoires in COVID-19 (dated by TCRdb to 2018 to 2020). Study-wide context: The collaborator samples originated in the United States, Italy and Spain and spanned the acute and convalescent phases of COVID-19. The material from the prospective study consisted of cDNA or gDNA derived from T cells, B-cell-depleted T cells, or PBMCs. Deeply sampled blood TCRbeta repertoires from subjects exposed to, actively infected with, or recovered from COVID-19 were included in the dataset. The repertoires were made available in a free public database intended to serve as a resource for research on the immune response to SARS-CoV-2. The samples were drawn from the first 160 participants of the ongoing ImmuneRACE study and from about 1,200 subjects provided by 6 global collaborators. Sample metadata almost always included a de-identified subject ID, COVID-19 status, age in years and sex. Where HLA class I and class II types were available, the types were taken from metadata supplied by the sample provider, not from assay-based typing.

General conclusions and limits of the study: The quantity of clinical and demographic metadata differed by source and by participant and was supplied without curation.

The sample comprised PBMCs or T cells enriched from blood (not recorded which). The clonotype originates from a woman younger than 35 who had recovered from COVID-19. Here the chain combines TRBV28 and TRBJ2-2; TRBD2 might be the D gene, on 6 matching bases. The CDR3 amino acid sequence is: CASLTGATSTGELFF. The base sequence is TGTGCCAGCTTAACGGGAGCGACTTCCACCGGGGAGCTGTTTTTT.